A selection of T cell receptor beta chains follows, all from one sample in a study of shared clonotypes between healthy human individuals. The repertoire was sequenced with immunoSEQ multiplex PCR; TCRdb's copy has only in-frame clones and lacks some. The table lists some 87,000 clones, 60% to 70% of them singletons. Specimen: memory CD8+ T cells sorted from blood. These receptors were collected from a man aged 25-40 years in good health. CDR3s include the opening cysteine and the closing phenylalanine or tryptophan. The D gene is left open where the match is weak. Clone size, where shown, is once, few, many, or a class for clones that have expanded.

D gene	J gene	V gene	clone size	CDR3 DNA	CDR3 protein
NA	TRBJ2-2	TRBV29-1	NA	TGCAGCGTTGAGAGCGAGCACCGGGAGCTGTTTTTT	CSVESEHRELFF
NA	TRBJ1-2	TRBV7-8	few	TGTGCCAGCAGCTTAGTTCAAGGGGGCTACACCTTC	CASSLVQGGYTF
NA	TRBJ2-1	TRBV6-5	NA	TGTGCCAGCAGTGCGCAGGGTACCTACAATGAGCAGTTCTTC	CASSAQGTYNEQFF
NA	TRBJ1-1	TRBV28	NA	TGTGCCAGCAGTTTATCTCGCGAAGCTTTCTTT	CASSLSREAFF
TRBD2	TRBJ2-1	TRBV27	NA	TGTGCCAGCAGTTTTCTAGCGGGAGGGAATAGAAATGAGCAGTTCTTC	CASSFLAGGNRNEQFF
NA	TRBJ2-7	TRBV14	NA	TGTGCCAGCAGCCATAGCGGCGAGCAGTACTTC	CASSHSGEQYF
TRBD2	TRBJ2-1	TRBV2	NA	TGTGCCAGCAGTGATAAAGGGACTAGCGGGAGTAATGAGCAGTTCTTC	CASSDKGTSGSNEQFF
NA	TRBJ2-1	TRBV7-9	NA	TGTGCCAGCAGCTTACCGCGCGGGACTGAGCAGTTCTTC	CASSLPRGTEQFF
NA	TRBJ2-1	TRBV25-1	once	TGTGCCAGCAGTGATGCGTTGGGGCAGTTCTTC	CASSDALGQFF
NA	TRBJ2-5	TRBV11-3	NA	TGTGCCAGCAGCCCGGGACCGGCAAAGGAAGAGACCCAGTACTTC	CASSPGPAKEETQYF
TRBD2	TRBJ2-3	TRBV6-4	many	TGTGCCAGCAGCACTAGCGGGAGCACAGATACGCAGTATTTT	CASSTSGSTDTQYF
TRBD1	TRBJ1-5	TRBV15	NA	TGTGCCACCAGCAGCGGCCAGGGGGCCGGTCAGCCCCAGCATTTT	CATSSGQGAGQPQHF
NA	TRBJ2-1	TRBV7-9	NA	TGTGCCAGCAGCTTAGAAGACAATCGGTGGGACAATGAGCAGTTCTTC	CASSLEDNRWDNEQFF
NA	TRBJ2-7	TRBV5-1	NA	TGCGCCAGCAGCTCGGGATTGGGGGGGCAATCCTACGAGCAGTACTTC	CASSSGLGGQSYEQYF
NA	TRBJ2-3	TRBV27	NA	TGTGCCAGCAGTTTACGGGGCAGCCACACAGATACGCAGTATTTT	CASSLRGSHTDTQYF
NA	TRBJ2-2	TRBV11-2	NA	TGTGCCAGCAGCTCTACCCGAGGAGCTTCAAGGGCCGGGGAGCTGTTTTTT	CASSSTRGASRAGELFF
TRBD2	TRBJ2-7	TRBV7-2	NA	TGTGCCAGCAGCTTAATGGCGGGAGGGCCCGAGCAGTACTTC	CASSLMAGGPEQYF
NA	TRBJ2-1	TRBV19	NA	TGTGCCAGTAGTCGAGGGGGTAACTCCTACAATGAGCAGTTCTTC	CASSRGGNSYNEQFF
NA	TRBJ2-7	TRBV20-1	NA	TGCAGTGCTAGAGATACCCGCGAGCAGTACTTC	CSARDTREQYF
NA	TRBJ1-2	TRBV15	NA	TGTGCCACCAGCAGAGATAGGAGGGGGGATGGCTACACCTTC	CATSRDRRGDGYTF
TRBD2	TRBJ2-1	TRBV9	few	TGTGCCAGCAGCGTAGAAAAACTAGCGGGCGCCGGTGAGCAGTTCTTC	CASSVEKLAGAGEQFF
NA	TRBJ2-1	TRBV28	NA	TGTGCCAGCAGATCATCAGGGGTTTTGCACAATGAGCAGTTCTTC	CASRSSGVLHNEQFF
TRBD2	TRBJ2-1	TRBV7-9	NA	TGTGCCAGCAGCCAGCCGGGACTAGCCGGGGCCAATGAGCAGTTCTTC	CASSQPGLAGANEQFF
TRBD2	TRBJ2-1	TRBV4-1	many	TGCGCCAGCAGCCACAGGACTAGCGGTAGTTACAATGAGCAGTTCTTC	CASSHRTSGSYNEQFF
TRBD2	TRBJ2-5	TRBV11-1	NA	TGTGCCAGCAGCTTACGACCCAAGGCAGGGAGGGACCAAGAGACCCAGTACTTC	CASSLRPKAGRDQETQYF
TRBD1	TRBJ2-1	TRBV30	NA	TGTGCCTGGGACAGGGATGGTAATGAGCAGTTCTTC	CAWDRDGNEQFF
NA	TRBJ2-7	TRBV7-2	NA	TGTGCCAGCAGCCGTACTACCTACGAGCAGTACTTC	CASSRTTYEQYF
NA	TRBJ1-2	TRBV19	NA	TGTGCCAGCAACCGGGACGGAACTTACTATGGCTACACCTTC	CASNRDGTYYGYTF
TRBD1	TRBJ1-2	TRBV28	NA	TGTGCCAGCAGGCCAGGGACAGTCTATGGCTACACCTTC	CASRPGTVYGYTF
NA	TRBJ2-5	TRBV11-3	once	TGTGCCAGCAGCGAGGGACCAGAGTCGGGGGCCCAGTACTTC	CASSEGPESGAQYF
NA	TRBJ1-1	TRBV6-5	NA	TGTGCCAGCAGTTACGCTTGGGCCGGAGGCACTGAAGCTTTCTTT	CASSYAWAGGTEAFF
NA	TRBJ2-6	TRBV5-5	NA	TGTGCCAGCAGCTTGGCCGAGGACAGTACAGCGACTGGGGCCAACGTCCTGACTTTC	CASSLAEDSTATGANVLTF
TRBD2	TRBJ2-7	TRBV13	NA	TGTGCCAGCAGCCCTAGCGGATCGGGGGAGCAGTACTTC	CASSPSGSGEQYF
NA	TRBJ2-3	TRBV25-1	few	TGTGCCAGCAGTTCGGGACACCTGGGCGGTACGCAGTATTTT	CASSSGHLGGTQYF
NA	TRBJ2-5	TRBV14	few	TGTGCCAGCAGCCGCCTGGACAGAAGACAAGAGACCCAGTACTTC	CASSRLDRRQETQYF
TRBD2	TRBJ2-7	TRBV6-5	once	TGTGCCAGCAGTACTAGCGGGAGATCCCCCGAGCAGTACTTC	CASSTSGRSPEQYF